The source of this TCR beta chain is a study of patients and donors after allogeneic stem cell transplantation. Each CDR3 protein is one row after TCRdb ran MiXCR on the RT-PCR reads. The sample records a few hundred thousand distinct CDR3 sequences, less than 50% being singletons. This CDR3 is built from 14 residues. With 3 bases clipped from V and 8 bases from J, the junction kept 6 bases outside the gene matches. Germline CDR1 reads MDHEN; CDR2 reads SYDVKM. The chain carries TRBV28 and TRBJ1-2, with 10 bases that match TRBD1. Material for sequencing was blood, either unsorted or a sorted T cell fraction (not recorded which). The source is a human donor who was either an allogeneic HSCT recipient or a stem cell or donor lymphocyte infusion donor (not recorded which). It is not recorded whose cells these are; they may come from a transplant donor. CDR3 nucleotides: TGTGCCAGCAGTTTGACCGGGACAGGGGTGGGCTACACCTTC. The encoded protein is CASSLTGTGVGYTF.